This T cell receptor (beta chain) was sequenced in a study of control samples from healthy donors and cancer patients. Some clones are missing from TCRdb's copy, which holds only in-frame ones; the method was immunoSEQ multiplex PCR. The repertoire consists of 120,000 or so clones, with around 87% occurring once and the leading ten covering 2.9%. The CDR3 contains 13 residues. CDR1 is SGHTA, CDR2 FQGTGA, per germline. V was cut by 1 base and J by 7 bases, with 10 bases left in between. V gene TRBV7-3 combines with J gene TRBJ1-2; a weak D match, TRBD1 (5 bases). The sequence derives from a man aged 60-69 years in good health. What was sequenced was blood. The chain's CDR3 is CASSLMGGGGYTF. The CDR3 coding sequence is TGTGCCAGCAGCTTAATGGGGGGAGGTGGCTACACCTTC.